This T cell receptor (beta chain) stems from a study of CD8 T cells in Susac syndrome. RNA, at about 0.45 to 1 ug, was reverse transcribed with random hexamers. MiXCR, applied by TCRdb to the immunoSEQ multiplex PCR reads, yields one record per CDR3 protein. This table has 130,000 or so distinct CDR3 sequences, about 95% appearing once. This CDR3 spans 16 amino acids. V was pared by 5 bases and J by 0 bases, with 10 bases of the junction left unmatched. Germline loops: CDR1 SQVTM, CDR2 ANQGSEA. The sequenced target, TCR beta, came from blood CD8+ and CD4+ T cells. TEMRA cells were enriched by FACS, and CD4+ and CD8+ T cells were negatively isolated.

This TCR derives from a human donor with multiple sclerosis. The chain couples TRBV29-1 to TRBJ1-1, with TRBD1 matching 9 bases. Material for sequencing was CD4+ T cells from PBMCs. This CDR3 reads CSVIEGQGIMNTEAFF. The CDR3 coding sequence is TGCAGCGTTATTGAGGGACAGGGTATCATGAACACTGAAGCTTTCTTT.